The 20 T cell receptor beta chains listed next were all sequenced from one sample in a study of blood T cell repertoires in COVID-19. The method was immunoSEQ multiplex PCR; TCRdb's version includes in-frame clones alone and lacks a portion of them. This table has over 200,000 clones, 85% to 90% appearing once. The sample was PBMCs or T cells enriched from blood (not recorded which). Receptor source: a man aged 18 to 30 who had recovered from COVID-19.

This chain uses TRBV25-1 with TRBJ1-2; D is perhaps TRBD1 (6 bases). The CDR3 runs to 12 residues. In germline, CDR1 is MGHDK, CDR2 SYGVNS. V lost 6 bases and J 6 bases, leaving 11 bases between the germline ends. The CDR3 spells CASRAGAHGYTF. The CDR3 DNA sequence: TGTGCCAGCAGGGCAGGGGCCCATGGCTACACCTTC.

The chain couples TRBV6-5 to TRBJ1-4, with D possibly being TRBD1 (6 bases). CDR1 and CDR2 (germline): MNHEY, SVGAGI. The CDR3 spans 14 residues. Between the trimmed V and J ends, which lost 6 bases and 0 bases, there was a span of 8 bases. Here the CDR3 DNA reads TGTGCCAGCAGGGGGACACCAACTAATGAAAAACTGTTTTTT. This translates into CASRGTPTNEKLFF.

The chain combines TRBV19 with TRBJ1-1, with 7 nucleotides matching TRBD1. Per germline, CDR1 LNHDA and CDR2 SQIVND (reference sequence). This CDR3 comprises 14 residues. Unmatched junction bases numbered 4, after V lost 5 bases and J lost 1 base. DNA of the CDR3: TGTGCCAGTAGTCACAGGGGAGGGAACACTGAAGCTTTCTTT. This translates into CASSHRGGNTEAFF.

The V gene is TRBV11-2, the J gene TRBJ2-5, with D unresolved. CDR1 SGHAT and CDR2 FQNNGV come from the germline V gene. CDR3 length equals 12 residues. The V end lost 2 bases, the J end lost 5 bases, and 6 bases lay between the germline ends. CDR3 in amino acids: CASSLTWETQYF. CDR3 coding DNA: TGTGCCAGCAGCTTAACATGGGAGACCCAGTACTTC.

This clone has just one count. The gene calls are TRBV7-8 and TRBJ1-3, with no clear D. Germline loops: CDR1 SGHVS, CDR2 FQNEAQ. The CDR3 runs to 19 residues. Trimming shortened V by 1 base and J by 4 bases, and 23 bases separated the two germline ends. CDR3 region: CASSLDRFGVNGFGNTIYF. CDR3 sequence (DNA): TGTGCCAGCAGCTTAGATCGATTCGGGGTCAACGGGTTCGGAAACACCATATATTTT.

The J gene is TRBJ2-1, the V gene TRBV27, with 10 nucleotides matching TRBD2. J lost 8 bases, V lost 1 base, and 8 bases had no gene match. Germline V gives CDR1 MNHEY, CDR2 SMNVEV (reference sequence). The CDR3 loop spans 16 amino acids. The CDR3 is CASSLFSSGSEDEQFF. CDR3 in DNA: TGTGCCAGCAGTTTATTTTCTAGCGGGAGTGAAGATGAGCAGTTCTTC.

The chain recombines TRBV6-5 with TRBJ1-3; 10 nucleotides line up with TRBD1. The V segment lost 7 bases and the J segment 0 bases; nucleotides outside the gene matches: 3. CDR1 is MNHEY and CDR2 is SVGAGI in the germline V gene. The CDR3 contains 15 residues. The CDR3 DNA reads as TGTGCCAGCATGACAGGGGGCCTCTCTGGAAACACCATATATTTT. This translates into CASMTGGLSGNTIYF.

V and J are TRBV7-9 and TRBJ1-2; weak D call: TRBD1 (5 bases). Germline CDR1 reads SEHNR; CDR2 reads FQNEAQ (reference sequence). V lost 4 bases and J lost 3, with 15 bases in between. The CDR3 covers 15 residues. This CDR3 is CASSSALGEHYGYTF. In DNA, the CDR3 is TGTGCCAGCAGCTCCGCTCTAGGGGAACACTATGGCTACACCTTC.

The rearrangement joins TRBV5-4 to TRBJ2-7; tentative D call: TRBD2 (7 bases). Trimming stripped 0 bases from V and 4 bases from J, with 8 bases between. Germline V gene sequence: CDR1 SGHNT, CDR2 YYREEE (reference sequence). The CDR3 contains 13 residues. The CDR3: CASSLEGGYEQYF. CDR3 nucleotide sequence: TGTGCCAGCAGCTTGGAGGGGGGGTACGAGCAGTACTTC.

This chain uses TRBV4-1 with TRBJ1-5, with 9 positions matching TRBD1. Germline lookup yields CDR1 MGHRA and CDR2 YSYEKL. J gave up 4 bases and V 0 bases, and 4 bases lay outside the gene matches. The CDR3 is made up of 16 amino acids. The CDR3 nucleotides are TGCGCCAGCAGCCAAGAAGGGACAGGGATAAATCAGCCCCAGCATTTT. It specifies CASSQEGTGINQPQHF.

This clone was counted a single time. This chain connects TRBV3-1 (or the pseudogene TRBV3-2) to TRBJ2-2, with 14 bases that match TRBD2. The CDR3 has 16 amino acids. V lost 1 base to trimming and J lost 8 bases; unmatched junction nucleotides: 3. The germline V gene encodes CDR1 LGHDT and CDR2 YNNKEL (reference sequence). CDR3 region: CASSQGLAGGVGELFF. CDR3 coding DNA: TGTGCCAGCAGCCAAGGACTAGCGGGAGGGGTAGGGGAGCTGTTTTTT.

This chain connects TRBV27 to TRBJ2-1; D gene ambiguous. The germline gives CDR1 MNHEY, CDR2 SMNVEV (reference sequence). The CDR3 is 13 residues long. V was trimmed by 4 bases and J by 0 bases, leaving 4 bases between them. The CDR3 reads CASSYSSYNEQFF. In DNA, the CDR3 is TGTGCCAGCAGTTATAGCTCCTACAATGAGCAGTTCTTC.

V is TRBV6-2 or TRBV6-3 and J is TRBJ1-5; possible D gene TRBD1, 5 bases. V was cut by 0 bases and J by 0 bases, with 9 bases left in between. Looked up from germline, CDR1 is MNHEY and CDR2 is SVGEGT. The length of the CDR3 is 16 residues. The CDR3 region has the DNA TGTGCCAGCAGTTACTCGGTCAGGGATAGCAATCAGCCCCAGCATTTT. It yields the protein CASSYSVRDSNQPQHF.

CDR3 in amino acids: CSVGGQGTSGSSYNEQFF. The CDR3 coding sequence is TGCAGCGTTGGGGGCCAGGGGACTAGCGGAAGCTCCTACAATGAGCAGTTCTTC. This chain uses TRBV29-1 with TRBJ2-1; 11 bases match TRBD2. Germline trimming cut 4 bases from V and 0 bases from J; bases unmatched to any gene: 11. This CDR3 is built from 18 residues. Germline loops: CDR1 SQVTM, CDR2 ANQGSEA.

The rearrangement joins TRBV13 to TRBJ1-2, with TRBD1 as a possible D gene (5 bases). Trimming cost V 4 bases and J 6 bases, with 15 bases left between them. CDR3 length: 14 residues. The germline gives CDR1 PRHDT, CDR2 FYEKMQ (reference sequence). CDR3 DNA: TGTGCCAGCAGCTCACAGGACATTTCCAATGGCTACACCTTC. Translating gives CASSSQDISNGYTF. The variable domain in full, completed from reference TRBV13 and TRBJ1-2, reads AAGVIQSPRHLIKEKRETATLKCYPIPRHDTVYWYQQGPGQDPQFLISFYEKMQSDKGSIPDRFSAQQFSDYHSELNMSSLELGDSALYFCASSSQDISNGYTFGSGTRLTVV.

This sequence joins TRBV19 and TRBJ2-2; 10 bases line up with TRBD2. V lost 4 bases, J lost 6 bases, and 2 bases stayed unmatched. The CDR3 spans 14 residues. Germline lookup yields CDR1 LNHDA and CDR2 SQIVND (reference sequence). CDR3 bases: TGTGCCAGTAGTACCCTAGCGGGAGCCGGGGAGCTGTTTTTT. Translating it yields CASSTLAGAGELFF.

V is TRBV27 and J is TRBJ2-7, with TRBD1 as a possible D gene (6 bases). In germline, CDR1 is MNHEY, CDR2 SMNVEV (reference sequence). The CDR3 consists of 14 residues. V lost 2 bases, J lost 7 bases, and 15 bases lay in between. The CDR3 here is CASSLVAGVREQYF. The CDR3 DNA follows: TGTGCCAGCAGTTTAGTGGCAGGGGTTCGGGAGCAGTACTTC.

The rearrangement joins TRBV28 to TRBJ2-1; 7 bases agree with TRBD2. V was clipped by 4 bases and J by 0 bases; unmatched bases: 6. The CDR3 totals 16 residues. Per germline, CDR1 MDHEN and CDR2 SYDVKM. In nucleotides, the CDR3 is TGTGCCAGCAGTTCGCTAGCGGACCCCTCCTACAATGAGCAGTTCTTC. Protein product: CASSSLADPSYNEQFF.

The V call is TRBV15, the J call TRBJ2-7, with D possibly being TRBD1 (6 bases). Germline loops: CDR1 LNHNV, CDR2 YYDKDF (reference sequence). The CDR3 loop spans 14 amino acids. Trimming pared 0 bases from V and 3 bases from J, leaving 9 bases between. The CDR3 loop reads CATSREQGIYEQYF. Written as DNA, the CDR3 is TGTGCCACCAGCAGAGAACAGGGTATCTACGAGCAGTACTTC. Based on the CDR3 plus reference TRBV15 and TRBJ2-7, the full variable domain is DAMVIQNPRYQVTQFGKPVTLSCSQTLNHNVMYWYQQKSSQAPKLLFHYYDKDFNNEADTPDNFQSRRPNTSFCFLDIRSPGLGDTAMYLCATSREQGIYEQYFGPGTRLTVT.

V gene TRBV15 combines with J gene TRBJ2-7; D possibly corresponds to TRBD1 (6 bases). CDR3 length: 14 amino acids. Trimming shortened V by 0 bases and J by 3 bases, and 9 bases separated the two germline ends. Germline values: CDR1 LNHNV, CDR2 YYDKDF (reference sequence). The CDR3 DNA reads TGTGCCACCAGCAGAGACCCAGGGGTCTACGAGCAGTACTTC. Amino acids: CATSRDPGVYEQYF.